Listed below are T cell receptor beta chains from one sample, sequenced in a study of control samples from healthy donors and cancer patients. Produced via immunoSEQ multiplex PCR; TCRdb's table is partial and in-frame only. The profile shows 90,000 to 100,000 clones, 70% to 80% of them singletons. Sequenced sample: blood. These TCRs come from a woman aged 25 to 39 in good health. CDR3s include the opening cysteine and the closing phenylalanine or tryptophan. The order of the fields is V gene, CDR3 length, D gene, clone size, J gene, CDR3 DNA, CDR3 protein. A D gene is named only where the DNA matches it firmly. The size of a clone is reported for some rows only, either as once, few or many, or as a class for expanded clones.

v_call: TRBV6-6
cdr3_length: 15
d_call: -
clone_size: -
j_call: TRBJ1-2
cdr3_nt: TGTGCCAGCAGTTACTCGACACCAGCTAACTATGGCTACACCTTC
cdr3_aa: CASSYSTPANYGYTF

v_call: TRBV9
cdr3_length: 15
d_call: -
clone_size: -
j_call: TRBJ2-3
cdr3_nt: TGTGCCAGCAGCGTAGTTGGAGGTAACACAGATACGCAGTATTTT
cdr3_aa: CASSVVGGNTDTQYF

v_call: TRBV7-2
cdr3_length: 13
d_call: -
clone_size: -
j_call: TRBJ1-1
cdr3_nt: TGTGCCAGCAGCTTCGGGGGGAACACTGAAGCTTTCTTT
cdr3_aa: CASSFGGNTEAFF

v_call: TRBV19
cdr3_length: 16
d_call: TRBD1
clone_size: -
j_call: TRBJ1-1
cdr3_nt: TGTGCCAGTAGCACGCCCTTACAGGGGTTGAACACTGAAGCTTTCTTT
cdr3_aa: CASSTPLQGLNTEAFF

v_call: TRBV9
cdr3_length: 14
d_call: -
clone_size: once
j_call: TRBJ1-4
cdr3_nt: TGTGCCAGCAGCATATCCCTCGGGAATGAAAAACTGTTTTTT
cdr3_aa: CASSISLGNEKLFF

v_call: TRBV13
cdr3_length: 14
d_call: TRBD1
clone_size: -
j_call: TRBJ2-7
cdr3_nt: TGTGCCAGCAGCTCCGGGACAGGGGTGTACGAGCAGTACTTC
cdr3_aa: CASSSGTGVYEQYF

v_call: TRBV6-6
cdr3_length: 12
d_call: -
clone_size: -
j_call: TRBJ1-4
cdr3_nt: TGTGCCAGCAGTTACCCCGACCGGAGGTCGTTTTTT
cdr3_aa: CASSYPDRRSFF

v_call: TRBV4-3
cdr3_length: 16
d_call: -
clone_size: -
j_call: TRBJ1-4
cdr3_nt: TGCGCCAGCAGCCAAGAAGAGGGGCCAACTAATGAAAAACTGTTTTTT
cdr3_aa: CASSQEEGPTNEKLFF

v_call: TRBV18
cdr3_length: 12
d_call: -
clone_size: -
j_call: TRBJ2-7
cdr3_nt: TGTGCCAGCTCGGACGGTGGGTACGAGCAGTACTTC
cdr3_aa: CASSDGGYEQYF

v_call: TRBV25-1
cdr3_length: 12
d_call: -
clone_size: few
j_call: TRBJ1-2
cdr3_nt: TGTGCCAGCAGGGCGGGTGGCTATGGCTACACCTTC
cdr3_aa: CASRAGGYGYTF

v_call: TRBV18
cdr3_length: 15
d_call: TRBD1
clone_size: once
j_call: TRBJ2-1
cdr3_nt: TGTGCCAGCTCCGCCCGCAGGACAGGGTATGATGAGCAGTTCTTC
cdr3_aa: CASSARRTGYDEQFF

v_call: TRBV18
cdr3_length: 13
d_call: TRBD1
clone_size: many
j_call: TRBJ1-4
cdr3_nt: TGTGCCAGTTCTAGGACAGGAGATGAAAAACTGTTTTTT
cdr3_aa: CASSRTGDEKLFF

v_call: TRBV5-1
cdr3_length: 15
d_call: -
clone_size: -
j_call: TRBJ1-1
cdr3_nt: TGCGCCAGCAGCCCCGGGGGAGGGGGTGGCACTGAAGCTTTCTTT
cdr3_aa: CASSPGGGGGTEAFF

v_call: TRBV3-1/TRBV3-2
cdr3_length: 15
d_call: TRBD1
clone_size: -
j_call: TRBJ2-2
cdr3_nt: TGTGCCAGCAGCCTTCGGACAGGCCACACCGGGGAGCTGTTTTTT
cdr3_aa: CASSLRTGHTGELFF

v_call: TRBV7-2
cdr3_length: 16
d_call: TRBD2
clone_size: few
j_call: TRBJ2-1
cdr3_nt: TGTGCCAGCAGCTCAATGTGGAGCGGGGTCTACAATGAGCAGTTCTTC
cdr3_aa: CASSSMWSGVYNEQFF

v_call: TRBV29-1
cdr3_length: 11
d_call: -
clone_size: -
j_call: TRBJ2-3
cdr3_nt: TGCAGCGTTGTCGCCACAGATACGCAGTATTTT
cdr3_aa: CSVVATDTQYF

v_call: TRBV30
cdr3_length: 14
d_call: -
clone_size: once
j_call: TRBJ2-7
cdr3_nt: TGTGCCTGGAGTGTTGCAGGACGAACCTACGAGCAGTACTTC
cdr3_aa: CAWSVAGRTYEQYF

v_call: TRBV6-2/TRBV6-3
cdr3_length: 14
d_call: TRBD2
clone_size: few
j_call: TRBJ2-5
cdr3_nt: TGTGCCAGCAGTTACGGGGGGGATGGTAAGACCCAGTACTTC
cdr3_aa: CASSYGGDGKTQYF

v_call: TRBV6-7
cdr3_length: 14
d_call: -
clone_size: -
j_call: TRBJ2-7
cdr3_nt: TGTGCCAGCAGTTACTCGGCGGTCCCCTACGAGCAGTACTTC
cdr3_aa: CASSYSAVPYEQYF

v_call: TRBV5-1
cdr3_length: 17
d_call: TRBD2
clone_size: -
j_call: TRBJ2-5
cdr3_nt: TGCGCCAGCAGACGCCACATGACTAGCGGGGCGCAAGAGACCCAGTACTTC
cdr3_aa: CASRRHMTSGAQETQYF

v_call: TRBV5-1
cdr3_length: 15
d_call: -
clone_size: -
j_call: TRBJ1-5
cdr3_nt: TGCGCCAGCAGCTTAGGTCCAGAGAGCAATCAGCCCCAGCATTTT
cdr3_aa: CASSLGPESNQPQHF

v_call: TRBV19
cdr3_length: 16
d_call: -
clone_size: -
j_call: TRBJ1-1
cdr3_nt: TGTGCCAGTGGGGAACCCTCCGCTGGCAGACACACTGAAGCTTTCTTT
cdr3_aa: CASGEPSAGRHTEAFF

v_call: TRBV4-1
cdr3_length: 16
d_call: -
clone_size: once
j_call: TRBJ2-1
cdr3_nt: TGCGCCAGCAGCCAAGAAGGCACTTCCAGCTACAATGAGCAGTTCTTC
cdr3_aa: CASSQEGTSSYNEQFF

v_call: TRBV30
cdr3_length: 13
d_call: TRBD1
clone_size: -
j_call: TRBJ1-1
cdr3_nt: TGTGCCTGGAGTAAGGGGGCGAGGACTGAAGCTTTCTTT
cdr3_aa: CAWSKGARTEAFF

v_call: TRBV9
cdr3_length: 13
d_call: -
clone_size: -
j_call: TRBJ1-2
cdr3_nt: TGTGCCAGCAGCGTAGAAGACAGGTATGGCTACACCTTC
cdr3_aa: CASSVEDRYGYTF

v_call: TRBV6-2/TRBV6-3
cdr3_length: 16
d_call: -
clone_size: -
j_call: TRBJ2-2
cdr3_nt: TGTGCCAGCAGTTACGCGGACTGGGCAGGGGCCGGGGAGCTGTTTTTT
cdr3_aa: CASSYADWAGAGELFF

v_call: TRBV5-6
cdr3_length: 15
d_call: -
clone_size: -
j_call: TRBJ1-2
cdr3_nt: TGTGCCAGCAGCCCGGCCGTGAGCGGAAACTATGGCTACACCTTC
cdr3_aa: CASSPAVSGNYGYTF

v_call: TRBV30
cdr3_length: 12
d_call: TRBD2
clone_size: once
j_call: TRBJ2-1
cdr3_nt: TGTGCCTGGGGACTAGCGGTAAATGAGCAGTTCTTC
cdr3_aa: CAWGLAVNEQFF

v_call: TRBV29-1
cdr3_length: 12
d_call: TRBD1
clone_size: -
j_call: TRBJ1-2
cdr3_nt: TGCAGCGCAGACAGGGGGTCTGGTGGCTACACCTTC
cdr3_aa: CSADRGSGGYTF

v_call: TRBV5-1
cdr3_length: 14
d_call: -
clone_size: -
j_call: TRBJ1-1
cdr3_nt: TGCGCCAGCAGCTTGGTGGCCGGGGCCACTGAAGCTTTCTTT
cdr3_aa: CASSLVAGATEAFF

v_call: TRBV3-1/TRBV3-2
cdr3_length: 13
d_call: -
clone_size: -
j_call: TRBJ1-2
cdr3_nt: TGTGCCAGCAGCCAAGATAGAGGGGATGGCTACACCTTC
cdr3_aa: CASSQDRGDGYTF

v_call: TRBV4-3
cdr3_length: 16
d_call: TRBD1
clone_size: -
j_call: TRBJ1-2
cdr3_nt: TGCGCCAGCAGCCAAGGAGGACAGGGGGCTTTCTATGGCTACACCTTC
cdr3_aa: CASSQGGQGAFYGYTF

v_call: TRBV30
cdr3_length: 14
d_call: TRBD2
clone_size: -
j_call: TRBJ2-1
cdr3_nt: TGTGCCCACGGGTGGGGGGGCTCCTACAATGAGCAGTTCTTC
cdr3_aa: CAHGWGGSYNEQFF

v_call: TRBV6-4
cdr3_length: 12
d_call: -
clone_size: -
j_call: TRBJ2-2
cdr3_nt: TGTGCCAGCAGTGACTCCGTCGGGGAGCTGTTTTTT
cdr3_aa: CASSDSVGELFF

v_call: TRBV6-2/TRBV6-3
cdr3_length: 16
d_call: -
clone_size: -
j_call: TRBJ2-1
cdr3_nt: TGTGCCAGCAGTTACTCGGTGGCGGGGACTTACAATGAGCAGTTCTTC
cdr3_aa: CASSYSVAGTYNEQFF

v_call: TRBV7-9
cdr3_length: 17
d_call: TRBD1
clone_size: -
j_call: TRBJ2-7
cdr3_nt: TGTGCCAGCAGCTTAGCGCCTTCGGGACAGCTGACCTACGAGCAGTACTTC
cdr3_aa: CASSLAPSGQLTYEQYF

v_call: TRBV9
cdr3_length: 15
d_call: -
clone_size: few
j_call: TRBJ2-1
cdr3_nt: TGTGCCAGCACCAGTAGGCCCTCATCCTACAATGAGCAGTTCTTC
cdr3_aa: CASTSRPSSYNEQFF

v_call: TRBV2
cdr3_length: 14
d_call: -
clone_size: -
j_call: TRBJ1-5
cdr3_nt: TGTGCCAGCAGCGAACGTGGGGGGTTGCGGCCCCAGCATTTT
cdr3_aa: CASSERGGLRPQHF

v_call: TRBV6-2/TRBV6-3
cdr3_length: 14
d_call: TRBD1
clone_size: few
j_call: TRBJ2-2
cdr3_nt: TGTGCCAGCAGTGCTTACAGGGGTGCCGGGGAGCTGTTTTTT
cdr3_aa: CASSAYRGAGELFF

v_call: TRBV7-6
cdr3_length: 15
d_call: -
clone_size: few
j_call: TRBJ1-6
cdr3_nt: TGTGCCAGCAGCTTAGGGAGGGGCGTAAATTCACCCCTCCACTTT
cdr3_aa: CASSLGRGVNSPLHF

v_call: TRBV29-1
cdr3_length: 11
d_call: TRBD1
clone_size: -
j_call: TRBJ1-2
cdr3_nt: TGCAGCCCCGGACAGGAACATGGCTACACCTTC
cdr3_aa: CSPGQEHGYTF

v_call: TRBV19
cdr3_length: 12
d_call: -
clone_size: -
j_call: TRBJ1-5
cdr3_nt: TGTGCCAGTACGGGGGACGGGCAGCCCCAGCATTTT
cdr3_aa: CASTGDGQPQHF

v_call: TRBV11-2
cdr3_length: 15
d_call: -
clone_size: -
j_call: TRBJ1-5
cdr3_nt: TGTGCCAGCAGCTTTCGGGGGGAGACCAATCAGCCCCAGCATTTT
cdr3_aa: CASSFRGETNQPQHF

v_call: TRBV7-2
cdr3_length: 15
d_call: -
clone_size: -
j_call: TRBJ2-2
cdr3_nt: TGTGCCAGCAGCTTAACGCCAGGCGACACCGGGGAGCTGTTTTTT
cdr3_aa: CASSLTPGDTGELFF

v_call: TRBV4-3
cdr3_length: 15
d_call: -
clone_size: few
j_call: TRBJ1-5
cdr3_nt: TGCGCCAGCAGTGACAGTCATTATAGCAATCAGCCCCAGCATTTT
cdr3_aa: CASSDSHYSNQPQHF

v_call: TRBV27
cdr3_length: 16
d_call: -
clone_size: few
j_call: TRBJ2-1
cdr3_nt: TGTGCCAGCAGTTTATCGATCTCAGGGGAGAACAATGAGCAGTTCTTC
cdr3_aa: CASSLSISGENNEQFF

v_call: TRBV7-2
cdr3_length: 15
d_call: TRBD1
clone_size: -
j_call: TRBJ2-3
cdr3_nt: TGTGCCAGCAGCTCACCGGGACAGAGCACAGATACGCAGTATTTT
cdr3_aa: CASSSPGQSTDTQYF

v_call: TRBV7-2
cdr3_length: 12
d_call: TRBD2
clone_size: few
j_call: TRBJ2-1
cdr3_nt: TGTGCCAGCAGCTTACTAGCGGGGGGGCAGTTCTTC
cdr3_aa: CASSLLAGGQFF

v_call: TRBV6-5
cdr3_length: 12
d_call: -
clone_size: -
j_call: TRBJ2-5
cdr3_nt: TGTGCCAGCAGCCAAAGCCAAGCGGCCCAGTACTTC
cdr3_aa: CASSQSQAAQYF

v_call: TRBV6-1
cdr3_length: 13
d_call: -
clone_size: few
j_call: TRBJ1-1
cdr3_nt: TGTGCCAGCAGTGAGGAGGGAATTGGTGAAGCTTTCTTT
cdr3_aa: CASSEEGIGEAFF

v_call: TRBV18
cdr3_length: 11
d_call: -
clone_size: -
j_call: TRBJ2-2
cdr3_nt: TGTGCCAGCCATAACTACGGGGAGCTGTTTTTT
cdr3_aa: CASHNYGELFF

v_call: TRBV3-1/TRBV3-2
cdr3_length: 14
d_call: -
clone_size: few
j_call: TRBJ1-5
cdr3_nt: TGTGCCAGCAGCCAAGGTTCCAGCAATCAGCCCCAGCATTTT
cdr3_aa: CASSQGSSNQPQHF

v_call: TRBV18
cdr3_length: 15
d_call: TRBD2
clone_size: -
j_call: TRBJ2-3
cdr3_nt: TGTGCCAGCTCGCCGGGACTAGCGGTTACAGATACGCAGTATTTT
cdr3_aa: CASSPGLAVTDTQYF

v_call: TRBV6-2/TRBV6-3
cdr3_length: 14
d_call: TRBD1
clone_size: -
j_call: TRBJ2-1
cdr3_nt: TGTGCCAGCAGTAACATGGGACAGTGGGATGAGCAGTTCTTC
cdr3_aa: CASSNMGQWDEQFF